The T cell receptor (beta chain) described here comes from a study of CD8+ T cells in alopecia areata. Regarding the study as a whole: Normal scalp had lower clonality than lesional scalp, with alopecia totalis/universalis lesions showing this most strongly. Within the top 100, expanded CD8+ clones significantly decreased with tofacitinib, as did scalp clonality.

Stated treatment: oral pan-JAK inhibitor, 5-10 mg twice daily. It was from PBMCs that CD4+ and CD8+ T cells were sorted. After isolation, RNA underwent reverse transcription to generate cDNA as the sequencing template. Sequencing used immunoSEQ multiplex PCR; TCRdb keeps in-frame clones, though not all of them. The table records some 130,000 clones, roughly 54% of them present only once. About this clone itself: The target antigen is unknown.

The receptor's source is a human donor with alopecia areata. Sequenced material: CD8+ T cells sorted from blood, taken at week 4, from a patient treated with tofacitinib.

CDR3 sequence (DNA): TGTGCCAGCAGCTTAGCTATCTCTCCGGGACCCCCGGGGAATGAGCAGTTCTTC. It yields the protein CASSLAISPGPPGNEQFF. The V call is TRBV7-2, the J call TRBJ2-1; D is tentatively TRBD1 or TRBD2 (5 bases each). This CDR3 is 18 amino acids long. Deletions cut 0 bases from V and 7 bases from J, with 22 bases between. CDR1 and CDR2 from the germline V gene are SGHTA and FQGNSA.